These 10 T cell receptor beta chains were all obtained from the same sample, sequenced in a study of CD8+CD57+ T cells in acquired aplastic anemia. CDR3 and TCR beta VDJ profiling relied on a genomic DNA template. Each CDR3 protein is one row after TCRdb ran MiXCR on the reads. The sample has 86,000 or so distinct CDR3 sequences, less than 60% seen once. Material: sorted CD4+, CD8+, or CD8+CD57+ T cells (not recorded which) from PBMCs. The source is a human donor in good health, serving as a control.

This chain joins TRBV28 and TRBJ1-2, with TRBD1 as a possible D gene (5 bases). The germline gives CDR1 MDHEN, CDR2 SYDVKM. CDR3 length: 14 residues. Trimming cost V 6 bases and J 3 bases, with 14 bases left between them. The CDR3 bases are TGTGCCAGCAGAGTCGGGACCTTAGACTATGGCTACACCTTC. Translated, it gives CASRVGTLDYGYTF.

The chain links TRBV10-2 to TRBJ2-5; a possible D gene is TRBD1 (5 bases). This CDR3 has 13 residues. Trimming stripped 4 bases from V and 2 bases from J, with 8 bases between. Germline V gene data show CDR1 as WSHSY and CDR2 as SAAADI. CDR3: CASSATGQETQYF. As DNA, the CDR3 is TGCGCCAGCAGTGCCACAGGACAAGAGACCCAGTACTTC.

The rearrangement uses TRBV27 and TRBJ1-6; D not certain. The CDR3 sequence is 15 residues long. Germline V gene data show CDR1 as MNHEY and CDR2 as SMNVEV (reference sequence). Trimming stripped 6 bases from V and 13 bases from J, with 22 bases between. The CDR3 region is CASSPTGPPNHPLHF. The DNA of the CDR3 is TGTGCCAGCAGCCCGACCGGGCCACCAAATCATCCCCTCCACTTT.

This clonotype was observed a few times. A much bigger clone sits one base away, suggesting this may be a read error. This rearrangement joins TRBV7-8 to TRBJ2-3, with D unclear. V was cut by 5 bases and J by 0 bases, with 12 bases left in between. There are 15 residues in the CDR3. The germline CDR1 and CDR2 sequences are SGHVS and FQNEAQ. CDR3 in amino acids: CASSPHVPSTDTQYF. The CDR3 coding sequence is TGTGCCAGCAGCCCCCACGTCCCCAGCACAGATACGCAGTATTTT.

This clonotype was picked up many times. This chain joins TRBV12-3 or TRBV12-4 and TRBJ1-5; D gene uncertain. V was cut by 2 bases and J by 1 base, with 6 bases left in between. CDR3 size: 14 residues. The CDR3 nucleotides read TGTGCCAGCAGTTTATACCTGAGCAATCAGCCCCAGCATTTT. Protein sequence: CASSLYLSNQPQHF.

The J gene is TRBJ1-2, the V gene TRBV5-1; 7 nucleotides line up with TRBD1. Germline V gives CDR1 SGHRS, CDR2 YFSETQ. This CDR3 is built from 15 residues. V shed 1 base, J shed 4 bases, and the junction held 7 bases outside the gene matches. The CDR3 region is CASSLTGDQGYGYTF. The CDR3 DNA sequence: TGCGCCAGCAGCTTGACAGGGGATCAGGGCTATGGCTACACCTTC.

The chain uses TRBV7-9 and TRBJ1-6, with TRBD1 as a possible D gene (6 bases). This CDR3 contains 13 residues. CDR1 is SEHNR, CDR2 FQNEAQ, per germline (reference sequence). The ends were cut back, 11 bases at V and 7 bases at J, with 15 bases in the middle. The DNA for the CDR3 is TGTGCCCTTAGGGGGACCAGCAATTCACCCCTCCACTTT. Residues: CALRGTSNSPLHF. Full variable domain (remainder filled in from reference TRBV7-9 and TRBJ1-6): DTGVSQNPRHKITKRGQNVTFRCDPISEHNRLYWYRQTLGQGPEFLTYFQNEAQLEKSRLLSDRFSAERPKGSFSTLEIQRTEQGDSAMYLCALRGTSNSPLHFGNGTRLTVT.

In its sample, this clonotype was seen many times. The CDR3 DNA follows: TGTGCCAGCAGCATCAACAGGGGCGAGCAGTACTTC. This sequence encodes CASSINRGEQYF. The V gene is TRBV7-9, the J gene TRBJ2-7, with 7 bases aligning to TRBD1. The V gene's germline CDR1 is SEHNR and CDR2 FQNEAQ (reference sequence). V was pared by 5 bases and J by 6 bases, with 4 bases of the junction left unmatched. CDR3 length: 12 residues.

This clonotype was observed at least ten times. This rearrangement joins TRBV20-1 to TRBJ2-1; 9 bases fit TRBD2. Per germline, CDR1 DFQATT and CDR2 SNEGSKA (reference sequence). This CDR3 spans 17 amino acids. Trimming cost V 0 bases and J 2 bases; bases outside gene matches: 8. This CDR3 is CSARDTFLAGPYNEQFF. The CDR3 DNA reads TGCAGTGCTAGAGATACCTTCCTAGCGGGACCCTACAATGAGCAGTTCTTC.

This clonotype turned up a few times. The V call is TRBV28, the J call TRBJ2-7; 10 bases are shared with TRBD2. Trimming removed 3 bases from V and 2 bases from J; junction bases left unmatched: 4. The CDR3 sequence is 15 residues long. The germline V gene has CDR1 MDHEN and CDR2 SYDVKM. The CDR3 bases are TGTGCCAGCAGTTTTCGTACTAGCGGGGCCTACGAGCAGTACTTC. Translating gives CASSFRTSGAYEQYF.